This T cell receptor (beta chain) was obtained from a study of cytomegalovirus exposure and HLA in healthy donors (dated by TCRdb to 2017 to 2019). Context from the whole study: The 650 to 750 repertoires of the first cohort and the 95 to 150 validation repertoires were produced on the same platform, according to a later analysis. The aim of the study was to test whether cataloging public T cell receptors could identify signatures of past pathogen exposure. A separate validation cohort of over a hundred different subjects was used in addition to the roughly 670-subject first cohort. High-throughput TCR immunosequencing, statistical association of individual TCRs with disease status, and machine learning were combined to predict cytomegalovirus infection status.

The donors belonged to the validation cohort of approximately 130 subjects, which was separate from the approximately 700-subject first cohort. The library was produced with the immunoSEQ multiplex PCR assay. The original pipeline was this. A statistical classification framework was built to diagnose cytomegalovirus status from the catalog of TCR beta chain sequences. TCRdb holds this immuneACCESS table with in-frame rearrangements only. Some clones are missing; in checked studies, unresolved V genes explain under half, and the rest has no known cause. That table is the source of V, J and clone size, and D and trimming were worked out from the DNA. The sample includes 250,000 to 350,000 clones, with 88% observed a single time. The ten largest clones represent 0.9% to 1% of the sample. Details on this clone: The target of this receptor is not known. Nothing much larger sits one base from this clone, and base qualities are not available.

The investigation overall reported the following: Cytomegalovirus status was reported to be diagnosed by the classifier with high specificity and sensitivity in both the original and validation cohorts. A total of about 150 TCR beta chains were listed by the study as associated with cytomegalovirus. In vitro tests confirmed that three of the cytomegalovirus-associated TCR beta chains recognize cytomegalovirus antigens. All 110 or so repertoires were used to score co-occurrence in the validation cohort in a later analysis, because that analysis had no HLA typing for the cohort. Most TCR sequences were observed very rarely across donors, whereas some public TCRs were present in many individuals. Of the cluster scores, roughly 95% were above 0 in a later analysis, which found that TCRs clustered in the first cohort also tended to co-occur in the 95 to 150 validation repertoires. The authors suggested that the approach could potentially be extended to other disease states and immunological phenotypes.

The CDR3 spans 19 residues, from the cysteine through the phenylalanine. Only the CDR3 DNA stays, 57 bases, in frame from base 1. Via the germline V gene (reference sequence), CDR1 is SEHNR and CDR2 FQNEAQ. V loses 2 bases at its end and J loses 0 bases; junction bases beyond the gene matches: 7. Source material: PBMCs. This sequence was found in a young man in good health and CMV-seronegative. The rearrangement joined TRBV7-9 to TRBJ2-3; the central 14 bases match TRBD2. The DNA sequence reads TGTGCCAGCAGCTTAATTGGACTAGCGGGGGGCTTTAGCACAGATACGCAGTATTTT. This gives the protein CASSLIGLAGGFSTDTQYF.